This T cell receptor beta chain was captured by sequencing in a study of shared clonotypes between healthy human individuals. Germline V gives CDR1 SQVTM, CDR2 ANQGSEA. V shed 6 bases and J shed 0 bases, with 12 bases lying between them. This CDR3 has 13 amino acids. The protocol was immunoSEQ multiplex PCR, while the TCRdb copy is restricted to in-frame clones and leaves out a portion. Here the sample spans 97,000 or so clones, less than 60% being singletons. The sample taken for sequencing was PBMCs. V gene TRBV29-1 combines with J gene TRBJ2-7, with a possible D match to TRBD2 (6 bases). The source is a woman aged 40 to 50 in good health. Some clones in this sample may be carry-over from other donors' samples. In DNA, the CDR3 is TGCAGCGTCAGCCGGGGGAGCTCCTACGAGCAGTACTTC. Its translation: CSVSRGSSYEQYF.